Sequencing of this T cell receptor (beta chain) was carried out in a study of a mutant IDH1 vaccine in newly diagnosed glioma. Only in-frame clones appear in the TCRdb table, and some are missing; sequencing was by immunoSEQ multiplex PCR. The sample yields about 56,000 clones, about 80% seen once. This clone is medium-sized. No antigen is known for it. This CDR3 has 15 residues. The trim removed 4 bases at V and 6 bases at J, leaving 10 bases unmatched. The germline V gene encodes CDR1 ENHRY and CDR2 SYGVKD. This sample's time point: week 47, end of study. Vaccine doses each comprised 300 ug of mutant IDH1 20-mer peptide, with topical imiquimod. Study results and caveats: Of the patients, about 95% had vaccine-induced immune responses.

The material sequenced was PBMCs, taken from a glioma patient whose treatment included an IDH1 peptide vaccine. This receptor was identified in a man aged 50-60 years with glioma. The chain couples TRBV10-3 to TRBJ1-2, with TRBD1 matching over 8 bases. CDR3 nucleotide sequence: TGTGCCATCAGTGTAAGAGGACAGGGTGGAGATGGCTACACCTTC. It translates to CAISVRGQGGDGYTF.